This T cell receptor (beta chain) was recorded in a study of cytomegalovirus exposure and HLA in healthy donors. As for the study in general: Clustering assigned approximately 79% of the roughly 400 genotyped donors to the Caucasian-associated ancestry cluster. Findings and caveats of the study: Sequencing likely caused a cluster of highly shared sequence variants. Indistinguishable V segments, including TRBV6-2 and TRBV6-3, were excluded. In a later analysis, CMV-associated beta chains were mostly HLA-associated, it appeared.

Worth noting for this clone: Its specificity is not known.

The CDR3 extends over 16 amino acids. Germline loops: CDR1 MNHNS, CDR2 SASEGT. V lost 1 base and J lost 6; bases outside the gene matches: 11. Both 60 Vbeta primers and 13 Jbeta primers went into the PCR. Sequencing used immunoSEQ multiplex PCR; TCRdb keeps in-frame clones, though not all of them. The sample contains around 120,000 clones, about four fifths of which appear only once. The sequencing input was PBMCs. V usage is TRBV6-1 and J usage is TRBJ2-7, with 8 bases identical to TRBD1. The receptor's source is a female donor in good health and CMV-seropositive. This chain's CDR3 is CASSEEGWQGASEQYF. CDR3 nucleotide sequence: TGTGCCAGCAGTGAAGAGGGGTGGCAGGGGGCAAGCGAGCAGTACTTC.